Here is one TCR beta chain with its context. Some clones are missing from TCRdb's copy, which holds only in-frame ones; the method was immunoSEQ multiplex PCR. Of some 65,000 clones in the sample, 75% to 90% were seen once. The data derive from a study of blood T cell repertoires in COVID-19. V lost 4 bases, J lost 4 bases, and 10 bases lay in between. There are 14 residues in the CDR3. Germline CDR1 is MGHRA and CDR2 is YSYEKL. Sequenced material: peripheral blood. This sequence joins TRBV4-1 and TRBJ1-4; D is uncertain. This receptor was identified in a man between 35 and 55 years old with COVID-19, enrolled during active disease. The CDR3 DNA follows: TGCGCCAGCAGCCCCCGGGATCTTAATGAAAAACTGTTTTTT. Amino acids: CASSPRDLNEKLFF.